Each of the 9 T cell receptor beta chains below was sequenced from the same sample in a study of T cells after yellow fever vaccination (dated by TCRdb to the late 2010s). Receptor libraries were prepared by 5' RACE. The sequencing machine was an Illumina NovaSeq 6000. TCRdb handled the public reads itself, with Q25 trimming in fastp and clone calling in MiXCR, and kept productive beta chains. Each CDR3 protein gets just one entry, which takes the most common genes and DNA from the rows behind it. The sample contains about 200,000 distinct CDR3 sequences, more than 3% of them found a single time. The ten largest make up 3.2% of the sample. The label giving this sample's treatment or condition can be read as: live attenuated yellow fever vaccine strain. The input for sequencing was CD4+ T cells sorted from PBMCs, taken 10 days after the yellow fever booster vaccination. The receptors shown here come from a man aged 18-30 years who received the YFV17D yellow fever vaccine.

Many counts were recorded for this clonotype. One end of the junction is discordant with germline, which a read error may explain. V and J are TRBV6-6 and TRBJ1-6; no reliable D call. CDR3 length: 17 residues. CDR1 and CDR2 (germline): MNHNY, SVGAGI (reference sequence). This chain's CDR3 is CASSYSGQPSDNSPLHF. The CDR3 DNA is TGTGCCAGCAGTTACTCAGGGCAGCCCTCCGATAATTCACCCCTCCACTTT.

V usage is TRBV6-2 or TRBV6-3 and J usage is TRBJ2-3, with D unclear. CDR1 and CDR2 (germline): MNHEY, SVGEGT. V lost 0 bases to trimming and J lost 9 bases, with 10 bases between them. This CDR3 spans 13 amino acids. The CDR3 region has the DNA TGTGCCAGCAGTTACTCGATCGAGACAACGCAGTATTTT. Translation gives CASSYSIETTQYF.

The chain recombines TRBV2 with TRBJ2-7; D remains ambiguous. Between the trimmed V and J ends, which lost 5 bases and 2 bases, there was a span of 19 bases. Germline V gene sequence: CDR1 SNHLY, CDR2 FYNNEI. The CDR3 consists of 16 residues. This CDR3 is CASSPWRRWEPYEQYF. Here the CDR3 DNA reads TGTGCCAGCAGTCCATGGAGAAGGTGGGAACCCTACGAGCAGTACTTC.

The chain uses TRBV12-3 or TRBV12-4 and TRBJ2-5, with D maybe TRBD1 (6 bases). The CDR3 has 15 amino acids. V was clipped by 3 bases and J by 3 bases, with 14 bases between them. CDR3 coding DNA: TGTGCCAGCAGTTTCGCCGCGGCAGGGGAAGAGACCCAGTACTTC. It codes for CASSFAAAGEETQYF.

This clonotype was observed at least ten times. The gene calls are TRBV29-1 and TRBJ1-2; no firm D call. Germline CDR1 and CDR2: SQVTM and ANQGSEA. V was pared by 4 bases and J by 2 bases, with 14 bases between. This CDR3 is 14 amino acids long. The CDR3 DNA reads as TGCAGCGTTGGAGGAAAAAGGGCGAACTATGGCTACACCTTC. Translated, it gives CSVGGKRANYGYTF. Using reference TRBV29-1 and TRBJ1-2 for the parts outside the CDR3, the full variable domain is SAVISQKPSRDICQRGTSLTIQCQVDSQVTMMFWYRQQPGQSLTLIATANQGSEATYESGFVIDKFPISRPNLTFSTLTVSNMSPEDSSIYLCSVGGKRANYGYTFGSGTRLTVV.

This clonotype was seen many times. Sequence at one end of the junction differs from germline and may be a read error. The CDR3 sequence is CASSLGAGKSPALSF. The CDR3 region has the DNA TGCGCCAGCAGCTTGGGCGCGGGAAAATCCCCAGCCCTAAGCTTC. The chain recombines TRBV5-1 with TRBJ2-1; possible D gene TRBD2, 6 bases. Germline loops: CDR1 SGHRS, CDR2 YFSETQ. This CDR3 is built from 15 residues.

This clonotype was picked up many times. This chain connects TRBV11-2 to TRBJ2-5; D is unresolved. Looked up from germline, CDR1 is SGHAT and CDR2 is FQNNGV. Trimming left V 7 bases short and J 1 base short, with 4 bases between. The CDR3 runs to 11 residues. The CDR3 sequence is CASTTQETQYF. CDR3 sequence (DNA): TGTGCCAGCACCACCCAAGAGACCCAGTACTTC. Filled out from reference TRBV11-2 and TRBJ2-5, the complete variable domain reads EAGVAQSPRYKIIEKRQSVAFWCNPISGHATLYWYQQILGQGPKLLIQFQNNGVVDDSQLPKDRFSAERLKGVDSTLKIQPAKLEDSAVYLCASTTQETQYFGPGTRLLVL.

This clonotype was found many times. The chain recombines TRBV20-1 with TRBJ1-5; a possible D gene is TRBD1 (5 bases). This CDR3 region has 15 residues. V was cut by 3 bases and J by 4 bases, with 16 bases left in between. Per germline, CDR1 DFQATT and CDR2 SNEGSKA (reference sequence). The DNA for the CDR3 is TGCAGTGCTAGCTTTAGTCAGGGAATGAATCAGCCCCAGCATTTT. Translation gives CSASFSQGMNQPQHF.

There are many counts of this clonotype. The chain employs TRBV11-2 and TRBJ2-7; tentative D call: TRBD1 (6 bases). Germline lookup yields CDR1 SGHAT and CDR2 FQNNGV. V lost 2 bases to trimming and J lost 2 bases, with 13 bases between them. This CDR3 is built from 15 residues. The CDR3 spells CASSLPGAKTYEQYF. Here the CDR3 DNA reads TGTGCCAGCAGCTTACCAGGGGCGAAGACCTACGAGCAGTACTTC.